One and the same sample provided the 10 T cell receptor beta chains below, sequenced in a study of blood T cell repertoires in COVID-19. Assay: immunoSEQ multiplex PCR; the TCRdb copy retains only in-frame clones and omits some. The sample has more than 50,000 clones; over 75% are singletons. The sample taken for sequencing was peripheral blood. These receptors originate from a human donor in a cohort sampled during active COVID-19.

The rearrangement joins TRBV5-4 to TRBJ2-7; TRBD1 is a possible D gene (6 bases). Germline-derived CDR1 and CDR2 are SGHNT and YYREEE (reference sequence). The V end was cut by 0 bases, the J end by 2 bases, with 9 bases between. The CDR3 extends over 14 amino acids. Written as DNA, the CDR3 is TGTGCCAGCAGCTTGGCTGGACAGCCCTACGAGCAGTACTTC. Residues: CASSLAGQPYEQYF.

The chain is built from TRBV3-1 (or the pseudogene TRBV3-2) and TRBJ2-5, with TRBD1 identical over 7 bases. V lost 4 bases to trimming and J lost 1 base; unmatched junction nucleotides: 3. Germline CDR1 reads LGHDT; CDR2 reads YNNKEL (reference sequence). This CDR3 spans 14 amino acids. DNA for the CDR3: TGTGCCAGCAGCCCTACAGGGGTCCAAGAGACCCAGTACTTC. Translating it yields CASSPTGVQETQYF.

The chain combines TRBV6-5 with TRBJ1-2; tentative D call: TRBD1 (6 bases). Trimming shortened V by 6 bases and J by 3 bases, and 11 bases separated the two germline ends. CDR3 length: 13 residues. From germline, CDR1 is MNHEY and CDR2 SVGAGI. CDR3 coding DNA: TGTGCCAGCAGGTTGGACAGCCACTATGGCTACACCTTC. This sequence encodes CASRLDSHYGYTF.

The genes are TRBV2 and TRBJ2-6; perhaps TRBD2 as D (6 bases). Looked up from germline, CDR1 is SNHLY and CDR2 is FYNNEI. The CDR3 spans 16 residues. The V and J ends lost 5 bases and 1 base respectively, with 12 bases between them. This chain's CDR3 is CASSLTGTSGANVLTF. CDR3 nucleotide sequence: TGTGCCAGCAGTCTTACCGGGACTTCTGGGGCCAACGTCCTGACTTTC.

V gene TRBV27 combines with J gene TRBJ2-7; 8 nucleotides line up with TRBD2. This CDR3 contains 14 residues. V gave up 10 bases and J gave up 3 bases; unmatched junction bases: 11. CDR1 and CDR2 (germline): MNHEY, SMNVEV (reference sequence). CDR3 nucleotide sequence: TGTGCCACCCGGGATAGCGGGGACCGCTACGAGCAGTACTTC. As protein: CATRDSGDRYEQYF.

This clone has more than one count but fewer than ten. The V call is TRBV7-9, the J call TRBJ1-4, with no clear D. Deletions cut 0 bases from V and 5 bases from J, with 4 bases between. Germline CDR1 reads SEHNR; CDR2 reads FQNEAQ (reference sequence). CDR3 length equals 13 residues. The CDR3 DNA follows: TGTGCCAGCAGCTTAGCGGGCAATGAAAAACTGTTTTTT. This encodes CASSLAGNEKLFF.

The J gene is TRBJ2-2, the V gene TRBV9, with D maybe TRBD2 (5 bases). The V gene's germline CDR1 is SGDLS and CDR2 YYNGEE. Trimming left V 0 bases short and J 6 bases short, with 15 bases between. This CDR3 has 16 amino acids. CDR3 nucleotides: TGTGCCAGCAGCGTAGCCCCGGGAAAGACTTCCGGGGAGCTGTTTTTT. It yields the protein CASSVAPGKTSGELFF.

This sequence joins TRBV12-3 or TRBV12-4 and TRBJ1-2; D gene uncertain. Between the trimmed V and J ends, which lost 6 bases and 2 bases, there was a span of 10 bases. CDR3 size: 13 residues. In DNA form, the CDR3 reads TGTGCCAGCAGGCCACATCCGAACTATGGCTACACCTTC. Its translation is CASRPHPNYGYTF.

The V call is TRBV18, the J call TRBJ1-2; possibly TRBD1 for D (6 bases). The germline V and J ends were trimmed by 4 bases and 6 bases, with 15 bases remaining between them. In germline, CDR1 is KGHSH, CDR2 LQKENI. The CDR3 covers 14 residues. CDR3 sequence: CASSQMASGDGYTF. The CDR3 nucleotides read TGTGCCAGCTCACAAATGGCGTCAGGGGATGGCTACACCTTC. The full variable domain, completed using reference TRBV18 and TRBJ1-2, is NAGVMQNPRHLVRRRGQEARLRCSPMKGHSHVYWYRQLPEEGLKFMVYLQKENIIDESGMPKERFSAEFPKEGPSILRIQQVVRGDSAAYFCASSQMASGDGYTFGSGTRLTVV.

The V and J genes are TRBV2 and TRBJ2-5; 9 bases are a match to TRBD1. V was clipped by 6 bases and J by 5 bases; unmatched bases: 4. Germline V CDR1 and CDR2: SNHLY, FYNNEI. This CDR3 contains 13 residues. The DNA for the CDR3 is TGTGCCAGCAGGCGGACAGGGGTGGAGACCCAGTACTTC. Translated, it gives CASRRTGVETQYF.